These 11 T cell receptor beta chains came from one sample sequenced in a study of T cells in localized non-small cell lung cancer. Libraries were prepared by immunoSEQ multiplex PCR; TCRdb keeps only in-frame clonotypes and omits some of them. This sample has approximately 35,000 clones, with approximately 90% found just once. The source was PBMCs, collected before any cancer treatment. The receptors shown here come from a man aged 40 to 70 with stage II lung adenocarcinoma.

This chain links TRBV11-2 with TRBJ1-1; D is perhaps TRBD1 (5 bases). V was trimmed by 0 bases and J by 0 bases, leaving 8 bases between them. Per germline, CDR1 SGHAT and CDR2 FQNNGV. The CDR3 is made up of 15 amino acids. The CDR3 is CASSLDRRVNTEAFF. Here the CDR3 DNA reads TGTGCCAGCAGCTTAGATCGCAGGGTGAACACTGAAGCTTTCTTT. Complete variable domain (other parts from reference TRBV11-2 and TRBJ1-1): EAGVAQSPRYKIIEKRQSVAFWCNPISGHATLYWYQQILGQGPKLLIQFQNNGVVDDSQLPKDRFSAERLKGVDSTLKIQPAKLEDSAVYLCASSLDRRVNTEAFFGQGTRLTVV.

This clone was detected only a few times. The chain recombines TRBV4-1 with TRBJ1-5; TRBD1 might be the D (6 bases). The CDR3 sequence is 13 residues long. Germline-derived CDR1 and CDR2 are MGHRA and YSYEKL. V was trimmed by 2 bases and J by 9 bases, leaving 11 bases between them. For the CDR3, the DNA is TGCGCCAGCAGCCAACGTCGGGGGCCGCCCCAGCATTTT. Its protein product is CASSQRRGPPQHF.

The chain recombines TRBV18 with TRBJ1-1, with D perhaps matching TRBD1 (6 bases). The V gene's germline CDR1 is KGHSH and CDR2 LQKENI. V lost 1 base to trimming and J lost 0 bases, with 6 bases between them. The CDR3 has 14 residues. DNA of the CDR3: TGTGCCAGCTCACCACAGGGGGTGAACACTGAAGCTTTCTTT. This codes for CASSPQGVNTEAFF. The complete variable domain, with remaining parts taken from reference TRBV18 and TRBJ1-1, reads NAGVMQNPRHLVRRRGQEARLRCSPMKGHSHVYWYRQLPEEGLKFMVYLQKENIIDESGMPKERFSAEFPKEGPSILRIQQVVRGDSAAYFCASSPQGVNTEAFFGQGTRLTVV.

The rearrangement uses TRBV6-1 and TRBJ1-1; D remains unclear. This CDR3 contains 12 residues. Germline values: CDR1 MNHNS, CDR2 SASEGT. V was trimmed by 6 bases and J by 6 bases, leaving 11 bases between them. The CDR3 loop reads CASRRDGPEAFF. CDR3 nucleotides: TGTGCCAGCAGACGCGATGGCCCTGAAGCTTTCTTT.

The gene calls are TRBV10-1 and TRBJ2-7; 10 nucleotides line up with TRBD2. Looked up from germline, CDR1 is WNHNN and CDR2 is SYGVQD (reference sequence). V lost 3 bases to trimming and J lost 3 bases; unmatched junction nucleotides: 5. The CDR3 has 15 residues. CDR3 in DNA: TGCGCCAGCAGTGATCCAGCGGGAGGGGTCTACGAGCAGTACTTC. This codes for CASSDPAGGVYEQYF.

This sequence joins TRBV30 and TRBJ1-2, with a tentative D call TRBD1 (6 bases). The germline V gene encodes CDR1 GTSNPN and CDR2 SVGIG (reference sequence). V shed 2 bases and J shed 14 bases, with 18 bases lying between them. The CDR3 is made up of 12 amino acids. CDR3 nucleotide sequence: TGTGCCTGGAGTACGGCAGGGGCCAAGCTGACCTTC. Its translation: CAWSTAGAKLTF.

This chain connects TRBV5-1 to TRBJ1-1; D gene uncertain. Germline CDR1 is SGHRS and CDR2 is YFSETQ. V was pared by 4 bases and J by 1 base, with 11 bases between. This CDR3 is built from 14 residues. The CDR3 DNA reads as TGCGCCAGCAGCCCGGCGGGCGCGAACACTGAAGCTTTCTTT. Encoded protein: CASSPAGANTEAFF.

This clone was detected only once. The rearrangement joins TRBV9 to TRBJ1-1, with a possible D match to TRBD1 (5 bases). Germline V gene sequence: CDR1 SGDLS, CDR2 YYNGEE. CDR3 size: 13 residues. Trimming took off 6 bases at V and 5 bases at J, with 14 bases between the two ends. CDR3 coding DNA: TGTGCCAGCACCCGTCTCCAGGGAACTGAAGCTTTCTTT. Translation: CASTRLQGTEAFF.

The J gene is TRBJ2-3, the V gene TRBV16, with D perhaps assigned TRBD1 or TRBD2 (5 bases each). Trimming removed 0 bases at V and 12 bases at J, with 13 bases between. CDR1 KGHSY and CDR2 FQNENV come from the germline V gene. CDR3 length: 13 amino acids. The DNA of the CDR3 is TGTGCCAGCAGCCAATCGCTCCGGGACCGCCAGTATTTT. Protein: CASSQSLRDRQYF.

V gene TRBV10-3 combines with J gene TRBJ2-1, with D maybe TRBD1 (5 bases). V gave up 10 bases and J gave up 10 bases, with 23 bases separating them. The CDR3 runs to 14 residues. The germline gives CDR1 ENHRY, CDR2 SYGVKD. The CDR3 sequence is CATGPGPPTKEQFF. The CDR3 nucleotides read TGTGCCACAGGCCCAGGGCCGCCTACTAAAGAGCAGTTCTTC.

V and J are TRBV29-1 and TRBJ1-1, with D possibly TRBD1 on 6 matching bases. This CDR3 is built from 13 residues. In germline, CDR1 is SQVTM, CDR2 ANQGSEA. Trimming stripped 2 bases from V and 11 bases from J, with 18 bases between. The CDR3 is CSVEKGDKTPAFF. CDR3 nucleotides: TGCAGCGTTGAAAAGGGGGACAAAACCCCCGCTTTCTTT.